Shown below are 16 T cell receptor beta chains from a single sample sequenced in a study of blood T cell repertoires in COVID-19. Profiling relied on immunoSEQ multiplex PCR, and the TCRdb table lists in-frame clones only, not all of them. The top ten clones hold around 4% of a sample with around 300,000 clones, just under 85% of them seen once. Source material: peripheral blood. The source is a woman in her forties or fifties with active or convalescent COVID-19.

This rearrangement joins TRBV5-4 to TRBJ2-7; the D is unclear. The CDR3 contains 13 residues. V lost 0 bases, J lost 3 bases, and 7 bases lay in between. Germline V lookup: CDR1 SGHNT, CDR2 YYREEE (reference sequence). CDR3 amino acids: CASSLVSSYEQYF. The CDR3 DNA reads TGTGCCAGCAGCTTGGTTTCCAGCTACGAGCAGTACTTC.

The genes are TRBV7-8 and TRBJ2-7, with 7 positions matching TRBD1. From germline, CDR1 is SGHVS and CDR2 FQNEAQ. V was clipped by 5 bases and J by 3 bases; unmatched bases: 4. The CDR3 sequence is 13 residues long. CDR3 DNA sequence: TGTGCCAGCAGCCAGACAGGGCTCTACGAGCAGTACTTC. Protein sequence: CASSQTGLYEQYF.

The V and J genes are TRBV27 and TRBJ1-1, with D tentatively TRBD1 (5 bases). The CDR3 spans 15 residues. The V end was cut by 10 bases, the J end by 1 base, with 19 bases between. Germline values: CDR1 MNHEY, CDR2 SMNVEV (reference sequence). The DNA of the CDR3 is TGTGCCACCCCACTGGACACCCGAGGGAACACTGAAGCTTTCTTT. It yields the protein CATPLDTRGNTEAFF.

This clone has just a few counts. The chain is built from TRBV14 and TRBJ2-7; 7 bases match TRBD2. V shed 2 bases, J shed 5 bases, and the junction held 6 bases outside the gene matches. From germline, CDR1 is SGHDN and CDR2 FVKESK. CDR3 length equals 14 residues. DNA of the CDR3: TGTGCCAGCAGCCAAACAGCGGGACCCCACGAGCAGTACTTC. Translated, it gives CASSQTAGPHEQYF.

The sample holds one count of this clone. The chain carries TRBV2 and TRBJ1-2; D is uncertain. The germline V gene has CDR1 SNHLY and CDR2 FYNNEI. The CDR3 has 13 residues. Trimming shortened V by 5 bases and J by 4 bases, and 11 bases separated the two germline ends. CDR3 bases: TGTGCCAGCAGTCGACAAGATCTCTATGGCTACACCTTC. This sequence encodes CASSRQDLYGYTF.

This chain uses TRBV10-3 with TRBJ2-6; 7 bases map to TRBD1. Germline V gene lookup returns CDR1 ENHRY and CDR2 SYGVKD. The V gene end was trimmed by 5 bases and the J gene end by 1 base; junction bases not matched to a gene: 11. The length of the CDR3 is 18 residues. The CDR3: CAISLTGHEGSGANVLTF. The CDR3 DNA sequence: TGTGCCATCAGTTTGACAGGGCATGAGGGATCTGGGGCCAACGTCCTGACTTTC.

The chain couples TRBV18 to TRBJ1-1; unclear D gene. V lost 3 bases and J 1 base, leaving 21 bases between the germline ends. This CDR3 spans 18 amino acids. Germline loops: CDR1 KGHSH, CDR2 LQKENI. The CDR3 DNA sequence: TGTGCCAGCTCACCGACTATGGGTACAGTCTTGAGGAACACTGAAGCTTTCTTT. Translated: CASSPTMGTVLRNTEAFF.

The genes are TRBV5-1 and TRBJ1-1, with 9 positions matching TRBD1. J was trimmed by 6 bases and V by 3 bases; bases with no gene match: 12. Looked up from germline, CDR1 is SGHRS and CDR2 is YFSETQ. The CDR3 runs 16 residues. Here the CDR3 DNA reads TGCGCCAGCAGCTACAAGGCGGGGACAGGGAGGTCTGAAGCTTTCTTT. Encoded protein: CASSYKAGTGRSEAFF.

The CDR3 region has the DNA TGTGCCACCAGCAGAGAAGGAGGAAATCAGCCCCAGCATTTT. This codes for CATSREGGNQPQHF. The J gene is TRBJ1-5, the V gene TRBV15; D not certain. Germline CDR1 reads LNHNV; CDR2 reads YYDKDF (reference sequence). The CDR3 sequence is 14 residues long. V dropped 0 bases and J dropped 4 bases, with 7 bases sitting between them.

The CDR3 reads CASSLSGTTLDTQYF. CDR3 DNA: TGCGCCAGCAGCTTGTCCGGGACTACCCTGGATACGCAGTATTTT. The chain links TRBV5-1 to TRBJ2-3, with 7 bases that match TRBD2. CDR1 is SGHRS, CDR2 YFSETQ, per germline. Germline trimming cut 1 base from V and 6 bases from J; bases unmatched to any gene: 8. The CDR3 consists of 15 residues.

The rearrangement uses TRBV28 and TRBJ2-7; 7 bases are shared with TRBD2. J lost 2 bases, V lost 5 bases, and 9 bases had no gene match. Germline CDR1 and CDR2: MDHEN and SYDVKM. There are 15 residues in the CDR3. CDR3 sequence (DNA): TGTGCCAGCAGTCCTTTTTGGGGGAGGGCCTACGAGCAGTACTTC. Protein sequence: CASSPFWGRAYEQYF. Complete variable domain (other parts from reference TRBV28 and TRBJ2-7): DVKVTQSSRYLVKRTGEKVFLECVQDMDHENMFWYRQDPGLGLRLIYFSYDVKMKEKGDIPEGYSVSREKKERFSLILESASTNQTSMYLCASSPFWGRAYEQYFGPGTRLTVT.

The V gene is TRBV10-2, the J gene TRBJ1-5, with TRBD1 matching over 9 bases. The CDR3 consists of 15 residues. The germline CDR1 and CDR2 sequences are WSHSY and SAAADI. V lost 6 bases and J lost 1; bases outside the gene matches: 4. As DNA, the CDR3 is TGCGCCAGCAGCCGGACAGGGGCGAGCAATCAGCCCCAGCATTTT. Amino acid sequence: CASSRTGASNQPQHF.

J is TRBJ2-3 and V is TRBV11-2; TRBD2 matches at 7 bases. CDR3 length equals 15 residues. The V gene end was trimmed by 0 bases and the J gene end by 4 bases; junction bases not matched to a gene: 4. CDR1 and CDR2 (germline): SGHAT, FQNNGV. The CDR3 nucleotides are TGTGCCAGCAGCTTAGAAGGCGGGAGTTCAGATACGCAGTATTTT. It codes for CASSLEGGSSDTQYF.

This clone was counted once. This chain uses TRBV5-6 with TRBJ2-5, with 9 bases lining up with TRBD1. V lost 2 bases to trimming and J lost 5 bases; unmatched junction nucleotides: 4. There are 14 residues in the CDR3. Germline loops: CDR1 SGHDT, CDR2 YYEEEE. CDR3 in amino acids: CASSFGTGRETQYF. CDR3 DNA sequence: TGTGCCAGCAGCTTCGGGACAGGGAGGGAGACCCAGTACTTC.

V gene TRBV5-4 combines with J gene TRBJ2-3; 10 bases agree with TRBD1. Germline V gives CDR1 SGHNT, CDR2 YYREEE (reference sequence). This CDR3 has 14 amino acids. V lost 6 bases, J lost 3 bases, and 4 bases stayed unmatched. CDR3: CASMTGGGTDTQYF. The CDR3 DNA is TGTGCCAGCATGACAGGGGGCGGTACAGATACGCAGTATTTT. The full variable domain, with the rest looked up from reference TRBV5-4 and TRBJ2-3, is ETGVTQSPTHLIKTRGQQVTLRCSSQSGHNTVSWYQQALGQGPQFIFQYYREEENGRGNFPPRFSGLQFPNYSSELNVNALELDDSALYLCASMTGGGTDTQYFGPGTRLTVL.

This chain connects TRBV5-4 to TRBJ2-3; 8 nucleotides agree with TRBD2. CDR3 length: 15 amino acids. V dropped 0 bases and J dropped 6; count of bases not matched to a gene: 6. Germline V gives CDR1 SGHNT, CDR2 YYREEE (reference sequence). The CDR3 is CASSLAGGPSDTQYF. DNA of the CDR3: TGTGCCAGCAGCTTGGCGGGAGGGCCTAGCGATACGCAGTATTTT. The full variable domain, in which reference TRBV5-4 and TRBJ2-3 provide the parts outside the CDR3, is ETGVTQSPTHLIKTRGQQVTLRCSSQSGHNTVSWYQQALGQGPQFIFQYYREEENGRGNFPPRFSGLQFPNYSSELNVNALELDDSALYLCASSLAGGPSDTQYFGPGTRLTVL.